One sample yielded the 6 T cell receptor beta chains listed below, sequenced in a study of blood T cell repertoires in COVID-19. Some clones are missing from TCRdb's copy, which holds only in-frame ones; the method was immunoSEQ multiplex PCR. The repertoire holds fewer than 250,000 clones, with roughly 90% as singletons. The source material was peripheral blood. All receptors come from a woman between 40 and 50 years old with acute or convalescent COVID-19.

Notes on this clone: The sample holds other DNA sequences that translate to the same CDR3. The chain employs TRBV19 and TRBJ1-5; TRBD1 matches 7 bases. J gave up 4 bases and V 3 bases, and 3 bases lay outside the gene matches. CDR3 length: 14 residues. Germline lookup yields CDR1 LNHDA and CDR2 SQIVND (reference sequence). This CDR3 reads CASSIGQANQPQHF. The CDR3 region has the DNA TGTGCCAGTAGTATCGGACAGGCGAATCAGCCCCAGCATTTT.

This chain connects TRBV27 to TRBJ1-2; maybe TRBD1 (5 bases). This CDR3 comprises 15 residues. Germline V lookup: CDR1 MNHEY, CDR2 SMNVEV (reference sequence). The V and J ends lost 2 bases and 2 bases respectively, with 12 bases between them. CDR3 residues: CASSLDGRANYGYTF. The CDR3 nucleotides are TGTGCCAGCAGTTTAGACGGCAGGGCAAACTATGGCTACACCTTC.

The chain has TRBV10-3 and TRBJ1-1; 10 nucleotides match TRBD1. There are 14 residues in the CDR3. V dropped 5 bases and J dropped 1; count of bases not matched to a gene: 1. From germline, CDR1 is ENHRY and CDR2 SYGVKD. The CDR3: CAISRQGANTEAFF. CDR3 nucleotide sequence: TGTGCCATCAGTAGACAGGGGGCGAACACTGAAGCTTTCTTT.

The chain has TRBV21-1 and TRBJ1-1. TRBV21-1 is a pseudogene locus. The CDR3 contains 14 residues. For the CDR3, the DNA is TGTGCCAGCAGCCGCGGGGGGGGAAACACTGAAGCTTTCTTT. Translating gives CASSRGGGNTEAFF.

The V and J genes are TRBV19 and TRBJ1-1; tentative D call: TRBD1 (5 bases). V was clipped by 5 bases and J by 4 bases, with 11 bases between them. Germline-derived CDR1 and CDR2 are LNHDA and SQIVND (reference sequence). This CDR3 is 13 amino acids long. The CDR3 DNA reads TGTGCCAGTAGTGAGAAAGGGGTCACTGAAGCTTTCTTT. Translating it yields CASSEKGVTEAFF.

A single count supports this clone. The chain carries TRBV6-6 and TRBJ2-1; 7 nucleotides agree with TRBD2. Germline trimming cut 5 bases from V and 2 bases from J; bases unmatched to any gene: 9. The germline V gene has CDR1 MNHNY and CDR2 SVGAGI (reference sequence). The CDR3 sequence is 16 residues long. CDR3 sequence: CASSRRTSGPYNEQFF. The CDR3 region has the DNA TGTGCCAGCAGTCGCAGGACTAGTGGGCCCTACAATGAGCAGTTCTTC.